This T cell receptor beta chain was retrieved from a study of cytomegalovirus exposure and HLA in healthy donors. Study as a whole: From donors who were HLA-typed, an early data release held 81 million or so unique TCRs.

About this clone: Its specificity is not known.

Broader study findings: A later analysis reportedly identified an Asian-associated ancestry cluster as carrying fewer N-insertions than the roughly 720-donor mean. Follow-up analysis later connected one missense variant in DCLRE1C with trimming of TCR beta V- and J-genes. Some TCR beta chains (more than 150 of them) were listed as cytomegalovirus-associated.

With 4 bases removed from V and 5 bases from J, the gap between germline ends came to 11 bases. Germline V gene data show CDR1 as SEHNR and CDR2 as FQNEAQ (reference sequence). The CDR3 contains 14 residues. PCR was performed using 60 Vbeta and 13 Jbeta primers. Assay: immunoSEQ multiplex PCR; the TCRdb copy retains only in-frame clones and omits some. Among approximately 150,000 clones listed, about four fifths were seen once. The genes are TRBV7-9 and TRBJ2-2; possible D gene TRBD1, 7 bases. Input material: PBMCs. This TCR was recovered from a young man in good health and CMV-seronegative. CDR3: CASSSQGGTGELFF. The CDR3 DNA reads TGTGCCAGCAGCTCCCAGGGGGGAACCGGGGAGCTGTTTTTT.